These 32 T cell receptor beta chains were sequenced from one sample in a study of OX40 agonist ivuxolimab in advanced cancers. Repertoires were generated with immunoSEQ multiplex PCR, while TCRdb's copy carries only in-frame clones and drops some. The sample has around 70,000 clones, 87% seen once. The sequencing used CD4+ or CD8+ T cells sorted from blood, collected in a trial of the OX40 agonist ivuxolimab. The receptors were sampled from an adult with an advanced solid tumor such as melanoma, head and neck, liver or kidney cancer.

The rearrangement uses TRBV19 and TRBJ1-1; TRBD1 agrees at 11 bases. Germline V CDR1 and CDR2: LNHDA, SQIVND (reference sequence). V was pared by 6 bases and J by 7 bases, with 10 bases of the junction left unmatched. This CDR3 is 15 amino acids long. For the CDR3, the DNA is TGTGCCAGTAGAGCGCCAGGACAGGGGGCGGGTGAAGCTTTCTTT. Its translation: CASRAPGQGAGEAFF. The variable domain in full, completed from reference TRBV19 and TRBJ1-1, reads DGGITQSPKYLFRKEGQNVTLSCEQNLNHDAMYWYRQDPGQGLRLIYYSQIVNDFQKGDIAEGYSVSREKKESFPLTVTSAQKNPTAFYLCASRAPGQGAGEAFFGQGTRLTVV.

This clone is a singleton in its sample. The chain is built from TRBV5-6 and TRBJ2-2; 7 bases are shared with TRBD2. In germline, CDR1 is SGHDT, CDR2 YYEEEE. The CDR3 totals 15 residues. The V segment lost 1 base and the J segment 2 bases; nucleotides outside the gene matches: 2. The CDR3 nucleotides are TGTGCCAGCAGCTTGAGCGGGGTTAACACCGGGGAGCTGTTTTTT. This encodes CASSLSGVNTGELFF.

J is TRBJ2-3 and V is TRBV9, with D hard to call. Germline V CDR1 and CDR2: SGDLS, YYNGEE. The CDR3 extends over 15 amino acids. Trimming took off 4 bases at V and 1 base at J, with 13 bases between the two ends. CDR3 bases: TGTGCCAGCAGCCCCCGCGGTACGGGCACAGATACGCAGTATTTT. Translating gives CASSPRGTGTDTQYF.

The chain carries TRBV6-1 and TRBJ1-1; no definite D call. Germline-derived CDR1 and CDR2 are MNHNS and SASEGT. The CDR3 spans 11 residues. V was cut by 5 bases and J by 7 bases, with 8 bases left in between. CDR3 sequence reads: CASSYGIEAFF. The CDR3, as DNA: TGTGCCAGCAGTTATGGGATTGAAGCTTTCTTT.

The chain links TRBV6-5 to TRBJ2-1, with a tentative D call TRBD2 (6 bases). The CDR3 runs 14 residues. Germline lookup yields CDR1 MNHEY and CDR2 SVGAGI. Trimming removed 4 bases from V and 8 bases from J, with 15 bases in between. The chain's CDR3 is CASSSRLEDDEQFF. The CDR3 bases are TGTGCCAGCAGTTCGAGACTAGAAGATGATGAGCAGTTCTTC.

The chain couples TRBV10-2 to TRBJ2-7; D is possibly TRBD1 (5 bases). This CDR3 is built from 12 residues. Germline V gene data show CDR1 as WSHSY and CDR2 as SAAADI. Trimming removed 2 bases from V and 5 bases from J, with 7 bases in between. As DNA, the CDR3 is TGCGCCAGCAGTGAGCAGGGAAACGAGCAGTACTTC. It is translated as CASSEQGNEQYF.

The chain uses TRBV9 and TRBJ2-1, with D unresolved. Trimming shortened V by 0 bases and J by 4 bases, and 8 bases separated the two germline ends. The CDR3 runs 14 residues. Germline-derived CDR1 and CDR2 are SGDLS and YYNGEE. The CDR3 DNA is TGTGCCAGCAGCGTAGAACTTCGATACAATGAGCAGTTCTTC. This translates into CASSVELRYNEQFF.

V is TRBV11-2 and J is TRBJ1-1; D is ambiguous. Deletions cut 3 bases from V and 3 bases from J, with 8 bases between. CDR3 size: 13 residues. Germline lookup yields CDR1 SGHAT and CDR2 FQNNGV. CDR3 DNA sequence: TGTGCCAGCAGCTTTACCCAGGACACTGAAGCTTTCTTT. It specifies CASSFTQDTEAFF.

J is TRBJ1-3 and V is TRBV2; the D gene is possibly TRBD1 (5 bases). Between the trimmed V and J ends, which lost 4 bases and 7 bases, there was a span of 11 bases. The length of the CDR3 is 13 residues. Germline V gene lookup returns CDR1 SNHLY and CDR2 FYNNEI. The CDR3 coding sequence is TGTGCCAGCAGTGGGACAATTCCCAACACCATATATTTT. As protein: CASSGTIPNTIYF.

V usage is TRBV18 and J usage is TRBJ2-3, with 7 bases fitting TRBD2. Germline assignment: CDR1 KGHSH and CDR2 LQKENI. Trimming at V came to 8 bases and at J to 3 bases, leaving 8 bases not matched to a gene. CDR3 length equals 14 residues. This CDR3 reads CASPGGISTDTQYF. The CDR3 DNA reads as TGTGCCAGCCCCGGGGGGATCAGTACAGATACGCAGTATTTT.

The J gene is TRBJ2-7, the V gene TRBV7-2, with a tentative D call TRBD1 (6 bases). The V gene lost 4 bases and the J gene lost 4 bases, with 8 bases spanning the gap. The CDR3 has 12 amino acids. Germline V gene sequence: CDR1 SGHTA, CDR2 FQGNSA. The CDR3 bases are TGTGCCAGCAGCTCCACAGGGTACGAGCAGTACTTC. Protein product: CASSSTGYEQYF.

V usage is TRBV4-1 and J usage is TRBJ1-5; D call uncertain. The CDR3 extends over 16 amino acids. V was clipped by 1 base and J by 5 bases, with 15 bases between them. Germline assignment: CDR1 MGHRA and CDR2 YSYEKL. CDR3 loop: CASSQVLSRVDQPQHF. CDR3 DNA: TGCGCCAGCAGCCAAGTACTATCCCGAGTCGATCAGCCCCAGCATTTT.

The CDR3 DNA reads as TGTGCCAGCTCACTGCAGGAGAACACTGAAGCTTTCTTT. Translated: CASSLQENTEAFF. The chain recombines TRBV18 with TRBJ1-1; D remains ambiguous. Trimming left V 4 bases short and J 1 base short, with 7 bases between. CDR1 and CDR2 from the germline V gene are KGHSH and LQKENI. CDR3 length: 13 amino acids.

The chain uses TRBV13 and TRBJ1-5; D is unclear. The CDR3 has 12 residues. Trimming cost V 4 bases and J 5 bases, with 6 bases left between them. Germline CDR1 is PRHDT and CDR2 is FYEKMQ (reference sequence). CDR3 in amino acids: CASSYLDQPQHF. The CDR3 bases are TGTGCCAGCAGCTACCTCGATCAGCCCCAGCATTTT. Combining the CDR3 with reference TRBV13 and TRBJ1-5 gives the whole variable domain AAGVIQSPRHLIKEKRETATLKCYPIPRHDTVYWYQQGPGQDPQFLISFYEKMQSDKGSIPDRFSAQQFSDYHSELNMSSLELGDSALYFCASSYLDQPQHFGDGTRLSIL.

This clone occurred once. V and J are TRBV10-3 and TRBJ2-7; D possibly uses TRBD1 or TRBD2 (5 bases each). CDR3 length: 14 residues. The germline V and J ends were trimmed by 5 bases and 2 bases, with 13 bases remaining between them. Per germline, CDR1 ENHRY and CDR2 SYGVKD. The CDR3 here is CAISLGTLTYEQYF. CDR3 nucleotide sequence: TGTGCCATCAGTCTCGGGACCCTTACCTACGAGCAGTACTTC.

V is TRBV30 and J is TRBJ1-4, with TRBD1 matching 7 bases. The CDR3 extends over 13 amino acids. V was pared by 5 bases and J by 7 bases, with 7 bases of the junction left unmatched. Per the germline V gene, CDR1 is GTSNPN and CDR2 is SVGIG (reference sequence). DNA of the CDR3: TGTGCCTGGGGCCGGGACAGAGGTGAAAAACTGTTTTTT. This translates into CAWGRDRGEKLFF.

The J gene is TRBJ1-2, the V gene TRBV4-1; D ambiguous. CDR3 length equals 16 residues. The germline CDR1 and CDR2 sequences are MGHRA and YSYEKL. V was cut by 4 bases and J by 2 bases, with 17 bases left in between. DNA of the CDR3: TGCGCCAGCAGCCTCAGTGAGTGGGTGACCAACTATGGCTACACCTTC. This encodes CASSLSEWVTNYGYTF.

V gene TRBV18 combines with J gene TRBJ2-5; D gene unclear. The CDR3 runs 14 residues. CDR1 is KGHSH, CDR2 LQKENI, per germline. V was pared by 3 bases and J by 5 bases, with 13 bases between. CDR3 bases: TGTGCCAGCTCACCGCCAAGTGGTCGGGAGACCCAGTACTTC. Its translation is CASSPPSGRETQYF.

This chain joins TRBV6-6 and TRBJ1-1; 9 nucleotides align to TRBD1. This CDR3 region has 16 residues. J was trimmed by 1 base and V by 5 bases; bases with no gene match: 8. In germline, CDR1 is MNHNY, CDR2 SVGAGI (reference sequence). The CDR3: CASSQPGTGRNTEAFF. CDR3 coding DNA: TGTGCCAGCAGTCAGCCCGGGACAGGGAGGAACACTGAAGCTTTCTTT.

With regard to this clone: At one end, the junction sequence differs from germline, possibly due to a read error. V and J are TRBV28 and TRBJ2-5; 9 bases are a match to TRBD1. Per the germline V gene, CDR1 is MDHEN and CDR2 is SYDVKM. There are 13 residues in the CDR3. The CDR3 here is CASSTGGQKTQYF. The CDR3 coding sequence is TGTGCCAGCAGTACAGGGGGCCAAAAGACCCAGTACTTC. The full variable domain, completed using reference TRBV28 and TRBJ2-5, is DVKVTQSSRYLVKRTGEKVFLECVQDMDHENMFWYRQDPGLGLRLIYFSYDVKMKEKGDIPEGYSVSREKKERFSLILESASTNQTSMYLCASSTGGQKTQYFGPGTRLLVL.

The chain recombines TRBV2 with TRBJ1-1; no reliable D call. Germline V gene sequence: CDR1 SNHLY, CDR2 FYNNEI. CDR3 length: 13 residues. Between the trimmed V and J ends, which lost 8 bases and 0 bases, there was a span of 10 bases. The CDR3, as DNA: TGTGCCAGCCTGAGCCGGGTGAACACTGAAGCTTTCTTT. Its translation: CASLSRVNTEAFF.

The V and J genes are TRBV5-1 and TRBJ1-5, with D perhaps TRBD1 (5 bases). Germline loops: CDR1 SGHRS, CDR2 YFSETQ. The CDR3 spans 15 residues. V gave up 0 bases and J gave up 3 bases, with 10 bases separating them. In DNA form, the CDR3 reads TGCGCCAGCAGCTTGGGGGGCCTAAACAATCAGCCCCAGCATTTT. Protein product: CASSLGGLNNQPQHF.

This clone was found a few times. The chain combines TRBV19 with TRBJ2-1; possible D gene TRBD1, 6 bases. The germline V and J ends were trimmed by 4 bases and 9 bases, with 13 bases remaining between them. The germline V gene encodes CDR1 LNHDA and CDR2 SQIVND (reference sequence). CDR3 length: 13 residues. This CDR3 reads CASSKDSLIEQFF. In DNA form, the CDR3 reads TGTGCCAGTAGTAAGGACAGCCTAATTGAGCAGTTCTTC.

The chain links TRBV18 to TRBJ2-2; TRBD1 might be the D (5 bases). CDR3 length: 15 amino acids. V lost 6 bases and J 0 bases, leaving 11 bases between the germline ends. Germline V gives CDR1 KGHSH, CDR2 LQKENI. CDR3 amino acids: CASSLGAANTGELFF. CDR3 nucleotide sequence: TGTGCCAGCTCCCTAGGGGCGGCGAACACCGGGGAGCTGTTTTTT.

This chain links TRBV9 with TRBJ1-6, with 8 bases fitting TRBD1. V dropped 4 bases and J dropped 10; count of bases not matched to a gene: 19. The germline gives CDR1 SGDLS, CDR2 YYNGEE. The CDR3 loop spans 18 amino acids. For the CDR3, the DNA is TGTGCCAGCAGCCCGCCACCTTCTGGACAGGGAATAAAGTCACCCCTCCACTTT. The encoded protein is CASSPPPSGQGIKSPLHF.

The rearrangement uses TRBV7-2 and TRBJ1-1; 8 bases fit TRBD1. Germline values: CDR1 SGHTA, CDR2 FQGNSA. The junction had 4 bases not matched to a gene; V was cut back by 6 bases and J by 4 bases. The length of the CDR3 is 13 residues. The CDR3 coding sequence is TGTGCCAGCAGAGCAGGGGGCCCCACTGAAGCTTTCTTT. This encodes CASRAGGPTEAFF.

The V and J genes are TRBV18 and TRBJ1-1; weak D call: TRBD1 (6 bases). V lost 5 bases to trimming and J lost 3 bases, with 10 bases between them. CDR3 length: 13 amino acids. Germline loops: CDR1 KGHSH, CDR2 LQKENI. The CDR3 loop is CASSSDRYTEAFF. The CDR3 DNA reads TGTGCCAGCTCATCGGACAGATACACTGAAGCTTTCTTT. The full variable domain, with the rest looked up from reference TRBV18 and TRBJ1-1, is NAGVMQNPRHLVRRRGQEARLRCSPMKGHSHVYWYRQLPEEGLKFMVYLQKENIIDESGMPKERFSAEFPKEGPSILRIQQVVRGDSAAYFCASSSDRYTEAFFGQGTRLTVV.

CDR3 residues: CASSSAQTSGRYEQYF. CDR3 coding DNA: TGTGCCAGCAGTTCCGCACAGACTAGCGGGAGATACGAGCAGTACTTC. The chain is built from TRBV28 and TRBJ2-7, with 12 bases lining up with TRBD2. Unmatched junction bases numbered 8, after V lost 4 bases and J lost 4 bases. The CDR3 is 16 residues long. CDR1 and CDR2 from the germline V gene are MDHEN and SYDVKM.

This clone came up once. The V call is TRBV7-9, the J call TRBJ2-7, with D tentatively TRBD1 (6 bases). With 0 bases removed from V and 2 bases from J, the gap between germline ends came to 11 bases. CDR1 is SEHNR and CDR2 is FQNEAQ in the germline V gene (reference sequence). CDR3 length: 15 residues. This CDR3 reads CASSLAGGNPYEQYF. CDR3 in DNA: TGTGCCAGCAGCTTAGCAGGGGGAAATCCCTACGAGCAGTACTTC.

The CDR3 DNA follows: TGTGCCAGCAGTGGGCCAGTCGATAGCAATCAGCCCCAGCATTTT. Translating gives CASSGPVDSNQPQHF. The chain is built from TRBV6-1 and TRBJ1-5; no reliable D call. V lost 4 bases and J lost 0, with 10 bases in between. Germline V gives CDR1 MNHNS, CDR2 SASEGT. The length of the CDR3 is 15 residues.

This chain joins TRBV25-1 and TRBJ1-5; TRBD1 is a possible D gene (5 bases). CDR1 is MGHDK, CDR2 SYGVNS, per germline. V was shortened by 4 bases and J by 4 bases, with 11 bases between the two germline ends. The CDR3 runs 14 residues. CDR3 bases: TGTGCCAGCAGTGCAGCGGGGGGAAATCAGCCCCAGCATTTT. This codes for CASSAAGGNQPQHF.

The rearrangement joins TRBV6-5 to TRBJ2-5, with D perhaps matching TRBD1 (5 bases). Trimming removed 9 bases at V and 5 bases at J, with 13 bases between. CDR1 MNHEY and CDR2 SVGAGI come from the germline V gene. There are 12 residues in the CDR3. The CDR3: CASRRGPETQYF. The CDR3 coding sequence is TGTGCCAGTCGTAGGGGCCCGGAGACCCAGTACTTC.